This TCR beta chain originates from a study of blood T cell repertoires in COVID-19. Across the study: The samples span acute and convalescent COVID-19 from the United States, Italy and Spain. T cells, B-cell-depleted T cells, or PBMCs supplied cDNA or gDNA.

As processed by the authors: Amplifying reference gene primers gave estimates of nucleated cell counts. Here immunoSEQ multiplex PCR was the method, and the copy in TCRdb shows in-frame clones only, minus some. D and trimming were read from the DNA, whereas the V and J calls and clone size are those reported in that table. The sample lists almost 250,000 clones; roughly 86% were seen once. Germline loops: CDR1 SGHDT, CDR2 YYEEEE. The CDR3 runs to 13 residues. V gave up 0 bases and J gave up 10 bases, with 13 bases separating them. V gene TRBV5-6 combines with J gene TRBJ1-1; tentative D call: TRBD1 (6 bases). Material: peripheral blood. The receptor's source is a woman in her fifties or sixties who had recovered from COVID-19. Here the CDR3 reads CASSLEGRGRAFF. The CDR3 DNA sequence: TGTGCCAGCAGCTTGGAGGGGAGGGGGAGAGCTTTCTTT. The full variable domain, completed using reference TRBV5-6 and TRBJ1-1, is DAGVTQSPTHLIKTRGQQVTLRCSPKSGHDTVSWYQQALGQGPQFIFQYYEEEERQRGNFPDRFSGHQFPNYSSELNVNALLLGDSALYLCASSLEGRGRAFFGQGTRLTVV.